The clone carrying this T cell receptor (beta chain) showed up just a few times. The data originate from a study of blood T cell repertoires in COVID-19. Study overall: T cells, B-cell-depleted T cells, or PBMCs supplied cDNA or gDNA.

The data were produced by immunoSEQ multiplex PCR, yet TCRdb's version contains in-frame clones alone and is incomplete. The sample lists about 270,000 clones; roughly 85% were seen once. This CDR3 comprises 19 residues. This sequence joins TRBV21-1 and TRBJ2-1; no DNA check was done on the table's D call, TRBD2. TRBV21-1 is a known pseudogene. The sample was peripheral blood. The origin of this receptor is a woman aged 18 to 35 with acute or convalescent COVID-19. The CDR3 region is CASSKAGTSGPSSYNEQFF. CDR3 coding DNA: TGTGCCAGCAGCAAAGCGGGGACTAGCGGTCCCAGCTCCTACAATGAGCAGTTCTTC.